This is a list of T cell receptor beta chains from one sample in a study of cytomegalovirus exposure and HLA in healthy donors. Clones were sequenced by immunoSEQ multiplex PCR, and TCRdb holds only the in-frame ones, with some missing. The data hold fewer than 200,000 clones, with 85% observed a single time. Sequencing used PBMCs. These TCRs come from a man aged 30 to 45 in good health and CMV-seropositive. CDR3s include the opening cysteine and the closing phenylalanine or tryptophan. Fields, in order: V gene, D gene, J gene, CDR3 protein, CDR3 DNA. D genes are given only for firm matches.

V gene: TRBV18; D gene: .; J gene: TRBJ2-7; CDR3 protein: CASSPRGNEQYF; CDR3 DNA: TGTGCCAGCTCACCAAGGGGCAACGAGCAGTACTTC
V gene: TRBV2; D gene: .; J gene: TRBJ2-5; CDR3 protein: CASSEARGPGETQYF; CDR3 DNA: TGTGCCAGCAGTGAAGCCAGGGGCCCGGGGGAGACCCAGTACTTC
V gene: TRBV4-3; D gene: TRBD1; J gene: TRBJ2-2; CDR3 protein: CASSPTGYSTGELFF; CDR3 DNA: TGCGCCAGCAGCCCGACAGGGTACAGCACCGGGGAGCTGTTTTTT
V gene: TRBV27; D gene: TRBD1; J gene: TRBJ1-4; CDR3 protein: CASSLWGQGEKLFF; CDR3 DNA: TGTGCCAGCAGTTTATGGGGACAGGGAGAAAAACTGTTTTTT
V gene: TRBV6-5; D gene: TRBD1; J gene: TRBJ1-6; CDR3 protein: CASSFRDSYNSPLHF; CDR3 DNA: TGTGCCAGCAGTTTTCGGGACAGTTATAATTCACCCCTCCACTTT
V gene: TRBV5-8; D gene: .; J gene: TRBJ2-5; CDR3 protein: CASSLEGAYQETQYF; CDR3 DNA: TGTGCCAGCAGCTTGGAAGGAGCTTACCAAGAGACCCAGTACTTC
V gene: TRBV27; D gene: .; J gene: TRBJ2-2; CDR3 protein: CASSLSGGTDGELFF; CDR3 DNA: TGTGCCAGCAGTTTATCAGGGGGAACGGACGGGGAGCTGTTTTTT
V gene: TRBV28; D gene: .; J gene: TRBJ1-5; CDR3 protein: CASTLGGVVSNQPQHF; CDR3 DNA: TGTGCCAGCACCCTCGGTGGAGTGGTTAGCAATCAGCCCCAGCATTTT
V gene: TRBV28; D gene: .; J gene: TRBJ1-5; CDR3 protein: CASRAARGSNQPQHF; CDR3 DNA: TGTGCCAGCAGGGCCGCGAGGGGGTCCAATCAGCCCCAGCATTTT
V gene: TRBV7-6; D gene: .; J gene: TRBJ2-2; CDR3 protein: CASIFARSNTGELFF; CDR3 DNA: TGTGCCAGCATATTCGCGAGGAGCAACACCGGGGAGCTGTTTTTT